This entry lists 25 T cell receptor beta chains sequenced from one sample in a study of cytomegalovirus exposure and HLA in healthy donors. In the PCR, 60 Vbeta and 13 Jbeta primers were used. TCRdb's table, derived via immunoSEQ multiplex PCR, lists solely in-frame clones and lacks some. The sample contains 220,000 or so clones, roughly 80% of which appear only once. Sequenced: PBMCs. Receptors originate from a man aged 45-60 years in good health and CMV-seronegative.

Only one count was recorded for this clone. This rearrangement joins TRBV21-1 to TRBJ2-1; the table's D call, TRBD2, has no DNA check behind it. TRBV21-1 constitutes a pseudogene. The CDR3 runs 16 residues. The CDR3 is CASSKPSNSSYNEQFF. The CDR3 nucleotides read TGTGCCAGCAGCAAACCCTCGAATAGCTCTTACAATGAGCAGTTCTTC.

This chain connects TRBV5-1 to TRBJ2-1, with a tentative D call TRBD1 (5 bases). From germline, CDR1 is SGHRS and CDR2 YFSETQ. V lost 1 base and J 3 bases, leaving 14 bases between the germline ends. The CDR3 totals 16 residues. As DNA, the CDR3 is TGCGCCAGCAGCTTGAGAGCAGGGTTATTCTACAATGAGCAGTTCTTC. Its protein is CASSLRAGLFYNEQFF. The whole variable domain, remainder taken from reference TRBV5-1 and TRBJ2-1, is KAGVTQTPRYLIKTRGQQVTLSCSPISGHRSVSWYQQTPGQGLQFLFEYFSETQRNKGNFPGRFSGRQFSNSRSEMNVSTLELGDSALYLCASSLRAGLFYNEQFFGPGTRLTVL.

The chain joins TRBV18 to TRBJ2-7; 8 bases are shared with TRBD1. Germline V lookup: CDR1 KGHSH, CDR2 LQKENI. Trimming removed 3 bases from V and 3 bases from J; junction bases left unmatched: 4. The CDR3 has 14 residues. CDR3 bases: TGTGCCAGCTCACCCCGGACAGGGAACTACGAGCAGTACTTC. This codes for CASSPRTGNYEQYF.

The chain uses TRBV4-1 and TRBJ2-7; 9 nucleotides agree with TRBD1. The trim removed 4 bases at V and 3 bases at J, leaving 13 bases unmatched. The CDR3 is made up of 17 amino acids. In germline, CDR1 is MGHRA, CDR2 YSYEKL. The CDR3 DNA follows: TGCGCCAGCAGCCTGAGATACGGCGGGACAGGGCTCTACGAGCAGTACTTC. Translation gives CASSLRYGGTGLYEQYF.

J is TRBJ2-7 and V is TRBV11-2, with D possibly being TRBD1 (5 bases). The CDR3 loop spans 13 amino acids. V lost 5 bases to trimming and J lost 0 bases, with 8 bases between them. Germline V gives CDR1 SGHAT, CDR2 FQNNGV. The CDR3 coding sequence is TGTGCCAGCAGCATCGGACACTCCTACGAGCAGTACTTC. It translates to CASSIGHSYEQYF.

V is TRBV11-2 and J is TRBJ2-7, with 10 bases matching TRBD1. The V and J ends lost 3 bases and 2 bases, in that order; junction bases with no gene match: 7. This CDR3 is 16 amino acids long. CDR1 is SGHAT and CDR2 is FQNNGV in the germline V gene. The DNA of the CDR3 is TGTGCCAGCAGCTTCCCATTGACAGGGGGCACCTACGAGCAGTACTTC. Translation: CASSFPLTGGTYEQYF.

This clone was observed once. V usage is TRBV28 and J usage is TRBJ1-2; no definite D call. Germline CDR1 MDHEN, CDR2 SYDVKM. Trimming stripped 2 bases from V and 9 bases from J, with 19 bases between. The CDR3 totals 15 residues. The CDR3, as DNA: TGTGCCAGCAGTTTAACCCAACCCTTCCCCAGAAGCTACACCTTC. Translating gives CASSLTQPFPRSYTF.

This rearrangement joins TRBV29-1 to TRBJ2-7; a weak D match, TRBD1 (5 bases). Germline V lookup: CDR1 SQVTM, CDR2 ANQGSEA. V dropped 3 bases and J dropped 0 bases, with 15 bases sitting between them. The CDR3 has 15 amino acids. CDR3 DNA sequence: TGCAGCGTTGAGGGGCCCCGATCAGGCTCCTACGAGCAGTACTTC. Protein: CSVEGPRSGSYEQYF.

The chain combines TRBV18 with TRBJ1-4, with TRBD1 identical over 9 bases. The CDR3 consists of 16 residues. CDR1 KGHSH and CDR2 LQKENI come from the germline V gene. The junction had 9 bases not matched to a gene; V was cut back by 5 bases and J by 5 bases. DNA for the CDR3: TGTGCCAGCTCAAAGGACAGGGGAGATCAAAATGAAAAACTGTTTTTT. This encodes CASSKDRGDQNEKLFF.

The chain uses TRBV5-1 and TRBJ1-1; 7 nucleotides line up with TRBD1. Germline V gene data show CDR1 as SGHRS and CDR2 as YFSETQ. After removal of 1 base from V and 3 bases from J, the junction contained 3 bases not matched to a gene. The CDR3 loop spans 14 amino acids. The CDR3 coding sequence is TGCGCCAGCAGCTTGCAAACAGGGGACACTGAAGCTTTCTTT. Protein: CASSLQTGDTEAFF.

The chain links TRBV11-3 to TRBJ2-2, with no clear D. The germline V gene has CDR1 SGHNT and CDR2 YENEEA. The V end lost 5 bases, the J end lost 7 bases, and 8 bases lay between the germline ends. This CDR3 has 12 amino acids. Here the CDR3 reads CASSPLSGELFF. CDR3 bases: TGTGCCAGCAGCCCTCTAAGCGGGGAGCTGTTTTTT. Supplemented by reference TRBV11-3 and TRBJ2-2, the full variable domain reads EAGVVQSPRYKIIEKKQPVAFWCNPISGHNTLYWYLQNLGQGPELLIRYENEEAVDDSQLPKDRFSAERLKGVDSTLKIQPAELGDSAVYLCASSPLSGELFFGEGSRLTVL.

This CDR3 reads CASSVDGRQPQHF. The CDR3 DNA sequence: TGTGCCAGCAGTGTCGATGGGCGACAGCCCCAGCATTTT. V gene TRBV25-1 combines with J gene TRBJ1-5; the D is unclear. V was trimmed by 4 bases and J by 7 bases, leaving 11 bases between them. Germline CDR1 is MGHDK and CDR2 is SYGVNS. This CDR3 spans 13 amino acids.

This chain links TRBV27 with TRBJ2-7, with 9 bases fitting TRBD2. Germline loops: CDR1 MNHEY, CDR2 SMNVEV (reference sequence). The V and J ends lost 6 bases and 4 bases, in that order; junction bases with no gene match: 10. This CDR3 spans 15 amino acids. CDR3 loop: CASRRGLAPQYEQYF. CDR3 in DNA: TGTGCCAGCAGACGAGGACTAGCGCCCCAATACGAGCAGTACTTC.

The rearrangement uses TRBV2 and TRBJ1-5; D unclear. The CDR3 consists of 12 residues. Trimming took 2 bases from V and 9 from J, leaving 8 bases between them. Germline V CDR1 and CDR2: SNHLY, FYNNEI. CDR3 nucleotide sequence: TGTGCCAGCAGTGAAAGTGTAGCGCCCCAGCATTTT. Protein: CASSESVAPQHF.

A remark on this clone: The same CDR3 arises from other DNA sequences in this sample as well. The V and J genes are TRBV9 and TRBJ1-1, with 7 bases aligning to TRBD1. V lost 5 bases to trimming and J lost 4 bases; unmatched junction nucleotides: 5. The CDR3 totals 13 residues. Germline-derived CDR1 and CDR2 are SGDLS and YYNGEE. DNA of the CDR3: TGTGCCAGCAGGAGACAGGGTGGCACTGAAGCTTTCTTT. This gives the protein CASRRQGGTEAFF.

The chain has TRBV28 and TRBJ2-7, with D possibly being TRBD1 (6 bases). The CDR3 spans 12 residues. Trimming cost V 7 bases and J 4 bases, with 11 bases left between them. Germline V gene data show CDR1 as MDHEN and CDR2 as SYDVKM. CDR3 sequence reads: CASNQGWYEQYF. The CDR3 nucleotides read TGTGCCAGCAACCAGGGGTGGTACGAGCAGTACTTC.

The chain is built from TRBV28 and TRBJ2-7, with D possibly matching TRBD1 (6 bases). This CDR3 contains 12 residues. The germline V gene has CDR1 MDHEN and CDR2 SYDVKM. V lost 4 bases, J lost 3 bases, and 7 bases lay in between. This CDR3 reads CASSSGVYEQYF. The CDR3 DNA follows: TGTGCCAGCAGTTCAGGGGTCTACGAGCAGTACTTC.

This clone was seen only a few times. J is TRBJ1-1 and V is TRBV6-1; D is ambiguous. There are 14 residues in the CDR3. Trimming pared 7 bases from V and 1 base from J, leaving 13 bases between. CDR1 MNHNS and CDR2 SASEGT come from the germline V gene. CDR3 protein: CASKLGISNTEAFF. CDR3 nucleotides: TGTGCCAGCAAGCTGGGCATTTCGAACACTGAAGCTTTCTTT.

The chain links TRBV27 to TRBJ2-2; 7 bases are a match to TRBD2. The V and J ends lost 5 bases and 4 bases, in that order; junction bases with no gene match: 7. The CDR3 spans 15 residues. Looked up from germline, CDR1 is MNHEY and CDR2 is SMNVEV (reference sequence). CDR3 in DNA: TGTGCCAGCAGTCCGAGCGGGATCGTCACCGGGGAGCTGTTTTTT. Translated: CASSPSGIVTGELFF.

The chain joins TRBV5-1 to TRBJ1-4; possible D gene TRBD1, 6 bases. The germline gives CDR1 SGHRS, CDR2 YFSETQ. CDR3 length: 15 amino acids. V dropped 5 bases and J dropped 5 bases, with 16 bases sitting between them. CDR3: CASRTVGGQNEKLFF. The CDR3 region has the DNA TGCGCCAGCAGAACCGTTGGAGGACAGAATGAAAAACTGTTTTTT.

The chain carries TRBV11-1 and TRBJ2-1, with a possible D match to TRBD2 (6 bases). The germline V gene encodes CDR1 SGHAT and CDR2 FQDESV (reference sequence). CDR3 length: 14 amino acids. V lost 5 bases and J lost 10, with 18 bases in between. CDR3: CASSPITSFREQFF. The CDR3 region has the DNA TGTGCCAGCAGCCCGATCACTAGCTTTCGCGAGCAGTTCTTC.

The rearrangement joins TRBV4-2 to TRBJ2-7, with 9 bases lining up with TRBD2. V was clipped by 3 bases and J by 2 bases; unmatched bases: 11. Per germline, CDR1 LGHNA and CDR2 YNFKEQ. CDR3 length equals 17 residues. The CDR3 protein is CASSHLAGTQSPYEQYF. CDR3 sequence (DNA): TGTGCCAGCAGCCACCTAGCGGGAACCCAAAGTCCCTACGAGCAGTACTTC.

The chain has TRBV5-1 and TRBJ1-2; D gene uncertain. This CDR3 region has 15 residues. CDR1 is SGHRS, CDR2 YFSETQ, per germline. The V gene lost 0 bases and the J gene lost 1 base, with 10 bases spanning the gap. CDR3 sequence: CASSLVAGVNYGYTF. CDR3 DNA sequence: TGCGCCAGCAGCTTGGTGGCGGGAGTTAACTATGGCTACACCTTC.

The chain carries TRBV5-1 and TRBJ2-3; D is unclear. The CDR3 has 12 amino acids. The V gene's germline CDR1 is SGHRS and CDR2 YFSETQ. V was pared by 6 bases and J by 1 base, with 6 bases between. The CDR3 DNA sequence: TGCGCCAGCAACCGGGGCACAGATACGCAGTATTTT. Translating it yields CASNRGTDTQYF.

The gene calls are TRBV29-1 and TRBJ1-4; no definite D call. CDR1 is SQVTM, CDR2 ANQGSEA, per germline. With 7 bases removed from V and 5 bases from J, the gap between germline ends came to 17 bases. The CDR3 spans 14 residues. CDR3 loop: CSGRVPGQNEKLFF. In DNA, the CDR3 is TGCAGCGGACGCGTTCCAGGCCAAAATGAAAAACTGTTTTTT.